Presented here are 26 T cell receptor beta chains from one specimen sequenced in a study of T cell responses to AZD1222 COVID-19 vaccine. Libraries were prepared by immunoSEQ multiplex PCR; TCRdb keeps only in-frame clonotypes and omits some of them. The table includes tens of thousands of clones, over 85% detected once. The sequencing used peripheral blood, collected on day 0 of AZD1222 vaccination. Source of these receptors: an adult in good health.

The V and J genes are TRBV19 and TRBJ1-1, with D possibly being TRBD1 (5 bases). Trimming cost V 5 bases and J 4 bases, with 14 bases left between them. Germline V gene sequence: CDR1 LNHDA, CDR2 SQIVND (reference sequence). The CDR3 has 14 amino acids. CDR3 sequence: CASSDNQGSTEAFF. In nucleotides, the CDR3 is TGTGCCAGTAGTGATAACCAGGGTTCCACTGAAGCTTTCTTT.

V and J are TRBV4-3 and TRBJ1-2; 9 bases fit TRBD1. V was pared by 4 bases and J by 8 bases, with 8 bases of the junction left unmatched. This CDR3 is built from 14 residues. In germline, CDR1 is LGHNA, CDR2 YSLEER. The chain's CDR3 is CASSPRTGVGGYTF. The CDR3 bases are TGCGCCAGCAGCCCTCGGACAGGGGTGGGAGGCTACACCTTC.

This rearrangement joins TRBV3-1 (or the pseudogene TRBV3-2) to TRBJ2-1; 8 nucleotides align to TRBD2. Germline loops: CDR1 LGHDT, CDR2 YNNKEL (reference sequence). The CDR3 contains 15 residues. Losses at the gene ends were 8 bases for V and 10 bases for J; bases not matched to a gene: 16. The CDR3 protein is CASEWWRGASREQFF. CDR3 nucleotides: TGTGCCAGCGAATGGTGGCGGGGGGCGTCACGCGAGCAGTTCTTC.

The chain couples TRBV18 to TRBJ2-7; a weak D match, TRBD1 (6 bases). V shed 6 bases and J shed 2 bases, with 20 bases lying between them. The CDR3 sequence is 16 residues long. Germline-derived CDR1 and CDR2 are KGHSH and LQKENI. The CDR3 reads CASSLPDRQGTYEQYF. CDR3 DNA: TGTGCCAGCTCCCTTCCAGACAGGCAAGGGACCTACGAGCAGTACTTC.

The rearrangement joins TRBV13 to TRBJ1-2; TRBD1 matches 9 bases. V lost 0 bases and J lost 1; bases outside the gene matches: 9. The CDR3 length is 18 residues. Germline V gives CDR1 PRHDT, CDR2 FYEKMQ (reference sequence). CDR3 region: CASSLGGGTGGSNYGYTF. In DNA, the CDR3 is TGTGCCAGCAGCTTAGGCGGGGGAACAGGGGGCAGTAACTATGGCTACACCTTC. The variable domain in full, completed from reference TRBV13 and TRBJ1-2, reads AAGVIQSPRHLIKEKRETATLKCYPIPRHDTVYWYQQGPGQDPQFLISFYEKMQSDKGSIPDRFSAQQFSDYHSELNMSSLELGDSALYFCASSLGGGTGGSNYGYTFGSGTRLTVV.

The chain uses TRBV5-1 and TRBJ2-2; 8 nucleotides align to TRBD2. CDR1 and CDR2 (germline): SGHRS, YFSETQ. Trimming cost V 1 base and J 5 bases; bases outside gene matches: 4. The CDR3 spans 15 residues. This CDR3 is CASSLPSGSTGELFF. For the CDR3, the DNA is TGCGCCAGCAGCTTGCCCAGCGGGAGTACCGGGGAGCTGTTTTTT. The full variable domain, rest sourced from reference TRBV5-1 and TRBJ2-2, is KAGVTQTPRYLIKTRGQQVTLSCSPISGHRSVSWYQQTPGQGLQFLFEYFSETQRNKGNFPGRFSGRQFSNSRSEMNVSTLELGDSALYLCASSLPSGSTGELFFGEGSRLTVL.

The chain has TRBV7-8 and TRBJ1-5; TRBD1 is a possible D gene (5 bases). Trimming cost V 10 bases and J 0 bases, with 16 bases left between them. The germline CDR1 and CDR2 sequences are SGHVS and FQNEAQ. The length of the CDR3 is 15 residues. The CDR3 is CATGRGGISNQPQHF. The DNA of the CDR3 is TGTGCCACCGGACGGGGGGGTATTAGCAATCAGCCCCAGCATTTT.

This chain connects TRBV18 to TRBJ1-5; D remains ambiguous. CDR1 is KGHSH, CDR2 LQKENI, per germline. Trimming pared 3 bases from V and 5 bases from J, leaving 14 bases between. The CDR3 extends over 15 amino acids. DNA for the CDR3: TGTGCCAGCTCACCCCCAAAGGGCCCCGATCAGCCCCAGCATTTT. Translating gives CASSPPKGPDQPQHF.

V is TRBV7-8 and J is TRBJ1-2; tentative D call: TRBD1 (5 bases). V lost 0 bases, J lost 0 bases, and 11 bases lay in between. The CDR3 length is 16 residues. Germline-derived CDR1 and CDR2 are SGHVS and FQNEAQ. The DNA for the CDR3 is TGTGCCAGCAGCTTAGCGGGGGGAGGGCCTAACTATGGCTACACCTTC. It codes for CASSLAGGGPNYGYTF.

The CDR3 is CASSFGTGYTQHF. The CDR3 nucleotides read TGTGCCAGCAGTTTCGGGACAGGGTACACCCAGCATTTT. V usage is TRBV12-3 or TRBV12-4 and J usage is TRBJ1-5; 9 positions agree with TRBD1. The CDR3 has 13 amino acids. V shed 3 bases and J 11 bases; nucleotides not matched to a gene: 5.

The chain employs TRBV2 and TRBJ2-1; 8 nucleotides match TRBD2. With V trimmed by 4 bases and J by 12 bases, 5 bases remained unmatched. The CDR3 spans 12 residues. Germline assignment: CDR1 SNHLY and CDR2 FYNNEI. CDR3 sequence: CASSVKTSGQFF. CDR3 coding DNA: TGTGCCAGCAGTGTTAAAACTAGCGGGCAGTTCTTC.

The chain is built from TRBV9 and TRBJ1-1; no firm D call. Trimming removed 2 bases from V and 4 bases from J, with 15 bases in between. The V gene's germline CDR1 is SGDLS and CDR2 YYNGEE. The length of the CDR3 is 15 residues. In nucleotides, the CDR3 is TGTGCCAGCAGCGTCCGGGCGGCTAGGGTCACTGAAGCTTTCTTT. This gives the protein CASSVRAARVTEAFF.

This chain connects TRBV6-1 to TRBJ1-5; no clear D. V lost 3 bases and J 3 bases, leaving 0 bases between the germline ends. Germline values: CDR1 MNHNS, CDR2 SASEGT. The CDR3 sequence is 11 residues long. CDR3 bases: TGTGCCAGCAGTGACAATCAGCCCCAGCATTTT. Its protein is CASSDNQPQHF.

CDR3 in amino acids: CASSVEAGTEAFF. CDR3 nucleotide sequence: TGTGCCAGCAGCGTAGAGGCTGGGACTGAAGCTTTCTTT. The rearrangement uses TRBV9 and TRBJ1-1; D is unresolved. The CDR3 has 13 amino acids. Trimming stripped 0 bases from V and 5 bases from J, with 8 bases between. Germline lookup yields CDR1 SGDLS and CDR2 YYNGEE.

The rearrangement links TRBV6-5 to TRBJ2-2, with no clear D. This CDR3 comprises 12 residues. Trimming pared 4 bases from V and 9 bases from J, leaving 9 bases between. Germline V CDR1 and CDR2: MNHEY, SVGAGI. The CDR3 region is CASSSSVWELFF. The CDR3 bases are TGTGCCAGCAGTTCATCGGTATGGGAGCTGTTTTTT.

The rearrangement joins TRBV7-9 to TRBJ2-7, with no clear D. V was pared by 3 bases and J by 0 bases, with 6 bases between. This CDR3 is 13 amino acids long. CDR1 is SEHNR, CDR2 FQNEAQ, per germline (reference sequence). CDR3 bases: TGTGCCAGCAGCTTCACGGACTCCTACGAGCAGTACTTC. Amino acid sequence: CASSFTDSYEQYF.

The gene calls are TRBV30 and TRBJ1-4, with D maybe TRBD1 (6 bases). This CDR3 has 12 amino acids. The V and J ends lost 8 bases and 8 bases respectively, with 15 bases between them. The V gene's germline CDR1 is GTSNPN and CDR2 SVGIG (reference sequence). In nucleotides, the CDR3 is TGTGCCGGAGGGGGACTCGGCGAAAAACTGTTTTTT. Its protein is CAGGGLGEKLFF.

This chain links TRBV19 with TRBJ2-6; 7 bases match TRBD1. The CDR3 length is 15 residues. V was clipped by 7 bases and J by 2 bases; unmatched bases: 5. CDR1 is LNHDA, CDR2 SQIVND, per germline (reference sequence). The CDR3 nucleotides are TGTGCCAGTAATACAGGGGAAACTGGGGCCAACGTCCTGACTTTC. Protein sequence: CASNTGETGANVLTF. The complete variable domain, with remaining parts taken from reference TRBV19 and TRBJ2-6, reads DGGITQSPKYLFRKEGQNVTLSCEQNLNHDAMYWYRQDPGQGLRLIYYSQIVNDFQKGDIAEGYSVSREKKESFPLTVTSAQKNPTAFYLCASNTGETGANVLTFGAGSRLTVL.

This chain uses TRBV19 with TRBJ1-1, with D unclear. The germline V and J ends were trimmed by 3 bases and 5 bases, with 10 bases remaining between them. CDR3 length: 13 amino acids. Germline V gene data show CDR1 as LNHDA and CDR2 as SQIVND (reference sequence). This CDR3 reads CASSMGSGTEAFF. CDR3 nucleotides: TGTGCCAGTAGTATGGGGAGCGGGACTGAAGCTTTCTTT.

The V and J genes are TRBV2 and TRBJ1-2; tentative D call: TRBD1 (5 bases). Germline CDR1 reads SNHLY; CDR2 reads FYNNEI. The CDR3 totals 13 residues. The V end was cut by 5 bases, the J end by 4 bases, with 11 bases between. This CDR3 is CASSSGTVYGYTF. In DNA form, the CDR3 reads TGTGCCAGCAGTAGTGGGACGGTCTATGGCTACACCTTC.

This clone was counted a single time. The V call is TRBV18, the J call TRBJ1-4; 7 nucleotides line up with TRBD1. Losses at the gene ends were 6 bases for V and 0 bases for J; bases not matched to a gene: 7. The CDR3 contains 16 residues. Germline V lookup: CDR1 KGHSH, CDR2 LQKENI. The CDR3: CASSKTGSATNEKLFF. The CDR3 DNA sequence: TGTGCCAGCTCTAAGACAGGGAGTGCAACTAATGAAAAACTGTTTTTT.

The CDR3 region is CASSMRTPVEAFF. In nucleotides, the CDR3 is TGTGCCAGTAGTATGAGGACCCCGGTGGAAGCTTTCTTT. The chain couples TRBV19 to TRBJ1-1; D call uncertain. CDR1 and CDR2 from the germline V gene are LNHDA and SQIVND (reference sequence). Trimming removed 3 bases at V and 8 bases at J, with 13 bases between. This CDR3 has 13 residues.

This clone has just a few counts. This chain links TRBV25-1 with TRBJ1-3; TRBD1 is a possible D gene (5 bases). Trimming pared 6 bases from V and 2 bases from J, leaving 17 bases between. The CDR3 runs 16 residues. CDR1 is MGHDK, CDR2 SYGVNS, per germline. The CDR3, as DNA: TGTGCCAGCAGAGGAGGGGAGGGAAAGGCTGGAAACACCATATATTTT. Translated: CASRGGEGKAGNTIYF.

The rearrangement joins TRBV19 to TRBJ2-2; D is possibly TRBD1 or TRBD2 (5 bases each). Trimming stripped 3 bases from V and 7 bases from J, with 18 bases between. Germline V gene sequence: CDR1 LNHDA, CDR2 SQIVND (reference sequence). The CDR3 runs 16 residues. CDR3 protein: CASSILDSGTNGELFF. CDR3 nucleotide sequence: TGTGCCAGTAGTATCTTAGACTCAGGGACGAACGGGGAGCTGTTTTTT.

This chain joins TRBV28 and TRBJ1-2; D remains ambiguous. CDR1 and CDR2 (germline): MDHEN, SYDVKM. This CDR3 is built from 13 residues. Trimming took 2 bases from V and 0 from J, leaving 4 bases between them. The CDR3 region is CASSLGANYGYTF. The CDR3 nucleotides read TGTGCCAGCAGTTTAGGAGCTAACTATGGCTACACCTTC.

The V and J genes are TRBV2 and TRBJ2-7, with D uncertain. V lost 7 bases and J lost 0, with 10 bases in between. The V gene's germline CDR1 is SNHLY and CDR2 FYNNEI. The CDR3 is made up of 13 amino acids. CDR3 nucleotide sequence: TGTGCCAGCATGGGAACCCTCTCCTACGAGCAGTACTTC. Encoded protein: CASMGTLSYEQYF.